This T cell receptor (beta chain) was found in a study of T cells in Graves' hyperthyroidism and ophthalmopathy. The CDR3 sequence is 13 residues long. Germline V gene lookup returns CDR1 MDHEN and CDR2 SYDVKM. V was clipped by 5 bases and J by 4 bases; unmatched bases: 3. Amplified TCR beta CDR3 regions derived from RNA transcripts. With the HTBI primer set, the TCR CDR3 went through a first round of RT-PCR. MiXCR, run by TCRdb on the multiplex PCR reads, gives a single entry per CDR3 protein. The profile shows some 760,000 distinct CDR3 sequences, 12% to 15% of them singletons. The table lists this clonotype with a count of one. A patient was excluded if there was uncontrolled infection, other autoimmune disease, pregnancy or lactation.

The sample comprised blood. This clonotype originated in a young woman with Graves' hyperthyroidism. V usage is TRBV28 and J usage is TRBJ1-2; TRBD1 matches 8 bases. Here the CDR3 DNA reads TGTGCCAGCAGTGGGGGACAGGCCTATGGCTACACCTTC. Translation gives CASSGGQAYGYTF.